This T cell receptor (beta chain) emerged from a study of blood T cell repertoires in COVID-19. At the level of the study: Specimens from acute and convalescent COVID-19 originated in the United States, Italy and Spain. Sources were T cells, B-cell-depleted T cells, or PBMCs; the material itself was cDNA or gDNA.

In the original workflow: Researchers report that nucleated cell counts were estimated from reference gene primer amplification. Repertoires were generated with immunoSEQ multiplex PCR, while TCRdb's copy carries only in-frame clones and drops some. V and J calls and clone size follow that table, whereas D and trimming were derived from the DNA. The table records fewer than 250,000 clones, roughly 82% of them present only once. Followed over time, Seattle patients had been enrolled while infection was active. The CDR3 totals 13 residues. V was clipped by 5 bases and J by 11 bases; unmatched bases: 12. The germline V gene encodes CDR1 SQVTM and CDR2 ANQGSEA.

The sample was peripheral blood. The rearrangement joins TRBV29-1 to TRBJ2-1; 7 nucleotides agree with TRBD2. This clonotype was sampled from a woman of 80 years or more with COVID-19, enrolled during active disease. DNA of the CDR3: TGCAGCGTTTTACGCGGGAGAAATGATAAGCAGTTCTTC. Its translation: CSVLRGRNDKQFF.